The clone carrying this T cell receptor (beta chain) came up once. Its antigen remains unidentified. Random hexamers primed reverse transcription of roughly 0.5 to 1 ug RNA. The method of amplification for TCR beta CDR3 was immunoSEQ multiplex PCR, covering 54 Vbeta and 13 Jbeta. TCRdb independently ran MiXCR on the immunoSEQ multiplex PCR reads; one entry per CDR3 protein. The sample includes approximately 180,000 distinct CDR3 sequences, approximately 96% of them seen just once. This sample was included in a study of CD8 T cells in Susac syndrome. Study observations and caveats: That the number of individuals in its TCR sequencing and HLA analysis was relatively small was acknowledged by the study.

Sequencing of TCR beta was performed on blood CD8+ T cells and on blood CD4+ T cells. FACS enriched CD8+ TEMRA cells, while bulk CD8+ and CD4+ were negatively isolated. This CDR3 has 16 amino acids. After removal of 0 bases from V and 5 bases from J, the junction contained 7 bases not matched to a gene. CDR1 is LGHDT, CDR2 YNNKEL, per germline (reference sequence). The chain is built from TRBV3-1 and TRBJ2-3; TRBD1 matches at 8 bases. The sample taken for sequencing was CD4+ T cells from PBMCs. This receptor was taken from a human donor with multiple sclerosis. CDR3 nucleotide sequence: TGTGCCAGCAGCCAAGACGGACAGGGAACAAGAGATACGCAGTATTTT. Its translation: CASSQDGQGTRDTQYF.